This is a list of T cell receptor beta chains from one sample in a study of T cells in tumors after PD-1 blockade. Repertoires were generated with immunoSEQ multiplex PCR, while TCRdb's copy carries only in-frame clones and drops some. Counted here are roughly 12,000 clones, less than 65% occurring once; the ten biggest clones make up approximately 15%. Sequences were derived from tumor tissue, sampled before anti-PD-1 treatment. The receptors were gathered from a human donor with basal cell carcinoma. Both conserved end residues are part of each CDR3.

>TRBJ1-2|TRBV6-5
CATQGIDYGYTF
>TRBJ2-1|TRBV5-1
CASSKGQLTYNEQFF
>TRBJ1-5|TRBV19
CASSKTGLGQPQHF
>TRBJ2-5|TRBV19
CASSDTGVSEETQYF
>TRBJ2-5|TRBV6-5
CATLQETQYF
>TRBJ2-2|TRBV14
CASSQGLQNTGELFF
>TRBJ1-2|TRBV11-3
CASSENPGDYGYTF
>TRBJ1-2|TRBV28
CASSPRGKANYGYTF
>TRBJ2-3|TRBV7-2
CASSSPGLSTDTQYF
>TRBJ1-4|TRBV9
CASSVGVVRGESEKLFF
>TRBJ2-3|TRBV30
CACWVAGSTDTQYF
>TRBJ2-1|TRBV7-8
CASSQDHNEQFF
>TRBJ1-2|TRBV25-1
CASSDSVLRGYTF
>TRBJ2-6|TRBV9
CASSSPPEANVLTF
>TRBJ1-2|TRBV28
CASSFRIGPGGYYGYTF
>TRBJ2-2|TRBV7-9
CASSSANTGELFF
>TRBJ1-2|TRBV28
CASSPPAGDYGYTF
>TRBJ2-3|TRBV6-2/TRBV6-3
CASSYGDTEEADTQYF
>TRBJ1-4|TRBV2
CASSPYDISNEKLFF
>TRBJ1-2|TRBV7-9
CASSLTFPLYGYTF
>TRBJ1-1|TRBV12-3/TRBV12-4
CASSLQGSTEAFF
>TRBJ1-3|TRBV30
CAWIKPGQGLRSAGNTIYF
>TRBJ2-7|TRBV5-1
CASSLSGTGGSYEQYF
>TRBJ2-7|TRBV5-1
CASSLGGRGPYEQYF
>TRBJ1-2|TRBV25-1
CASKFGDNYGYTF